This is a list of T cell receptor beta chains from one sample in a study of blood T cell repertoires in COVID-19. Clones were read by immunoSEQ multiplex PCR, and TCRdb kept only the in-frame ones, dropping some. This table holds approximately 500,000 clones, roughly 91% found once. Specimen: peripheral blood. These receptors came from a woman aged 45 to 65 with COVID-19, enrolled during active disease. Each CDR3 is given with its conserved first and last residue. Fields, in order: clone size, V gene, D gene, J gene, CDR3 protein, CDR3 DNA. D genes are given only for firm matches. Clone size is given for some rows only: seen once, a few or many times, or a class if the clone is expanded.

abundance: NA
v_gene: TRBV11-1
d_gene: TRBD1
j_gene: TRBJ2-7
CDR3aa: CASSVRRDRDYEQYF
CDR3nt: TGTGCCAGCAGCGTTCGTCGGGACAGGGACTACGAGCAGTACTTC

abundance: NA
v_gene: TRBV29-1
d_gene: NA
j_gene: TRBJ1-1
CDR3aa: CSVERYTEAFF
CDR3nt: TGCAGCGTCGAGAGGTACACTGAAGCTTTCTTT

abundance: NA
v_gene: TRBV10-3
d_gene: TRBD2
j_gene: TRBJ2-1
CDR3aa: CAIRAGGEHNEQFF
CDR3nt: TGTGCCATCAGAGCGGGGGGGGAACACAATGAGCAGTTCTTC

abundance: once
v_gene: TRBV19
d_gene: NA
j_gene: TRBJ1-1
CDR3aa: CASINSGVAEAFF
CDR3nt: TGTGCCAGTATCAACTCAGGGGTCGCTGAAGCTTTCTTT

abundance: once
v_gene: TRBV28
d_gene: NA
j_gene: TRBJ1-5
CDR3aa: CASSFLGAGNQPQHF
CDR3nt: TGTGCCAGCAGTTTCTTGGGGGCAGGCAATCAGCCCCAGCATTTT

abundance: once
v_gene: TRBV12-5
d_gene: TRBD1
j_gene: TRBJ1-1
CDR3aa: CASGLGDRGGEAFF
CDR3nt: TGTGCTAGTGGTTTGGGGGACAGGGGCGGTGAAGCTTTCTTT

abundance: NA
v_gene: TRBV29-1
d_gene: NA
j_gene: TRBJ1-1
CDR3aa: CSVGGGRENTEAFF
CDR3nt: TGCAGCGTCGGCGGGGGGCGGGAGAACACTGAAGCTTTCTTT

abundance: NA
v_gene: TRBV5-1
d_gene: TRBD2
j_gene: TRBJ2-1
CDR3aa: CASSPTSGGPSSYNEQFF
CDR3nt: TGCGCCAGCAGTCCGACTAGCGGGGGTCCTAGCTCCTACAATGAGCAGTTCTTC

abundance: NA
v_gene: TRBV7-9
d_gene: TRBD1
j_gene: TRBJ1-1
CDR3aa: CASRRDSSNTEAFF
CDR3nt: TGTGCCAGCAGACGGGACAGTTCGAACACTGAAGCTTTCTTT

abundance: NA
v_gene: TRBV5-3
d_gene: TRBD1
j_gene: TRBJ1-5
CDR3aa: CARSAQDRGNQPQHF
CDR3nt: TGTGCCAGAAGTGCCCAGGACAGGGGCAATCAGCCCCAGCATTTT

abundance: NA
v_gene: TRBV30
d_gene: TRBD2
j_gene: TRBJ2-7
CDR3aa: CAWSAGGVTYEQYF
CDR3nt: TGTGCCTGGAGCGCCGGGGGGGTGACCTACGAGCAGTACTTC

abundance: few
v_gene: TRBV5-1
d_gene: NA
j_gene: TRBJ1-1
CDR3aa: CASSGEGNTEAFF
CDR3nt: TGCGCCAGCAGCGGAGAGGGGAACACTGAAGCTTTCTTT

abundance: NA
v_gene: TRBV19
d_gene: TRBD1
j_gene: TRBJ1-1
CDR3aa: CASSGGQGFSEAFF
CDR3nt: TGTGCCAGTAGTGGAGGACAGGGTTTCTCTGAAGCTTTCTTT

abundance: NA
v_gene: TRBV4-1
d_gene: NA
j_gene: TRBJ1-5
CDR3aa: CASSQDRLQPQHF
CDR3nt: TGCGCCAGCAGCCAAGACAGACTGCAGCCCCAGCATTTT

abundance: NA
v_gene: TRBV7-6
d_gene: TRBD1
j_gene: TRBJ2-2
CDR3aa: CASSSWTGRNTGELFF
CDR3nt: TGTGCCAGCAGCTCATGGACAGGCAGAAACACCGGGGAGCTGTTTTTT

abundance: NA
v_gene: TRBV5-1
d_gene: NA
j_gene: TRBJ2-1
CDR3aa: CASSLAGTRPYNEQFF
CDR3nt: TGCGCCAGCAGCTTGGCGGGGACACGGCCATACAATGAGCAGTTCTTC

abundance: NA
v_gene: TRBV27
d_gene: TRBD1
j_gene: TRBJ1-3
CDR3aa: CASTPQGAFGNTIYF
CDR3nt: TGTGCCAGCACTCCGCAGGGGGCGTTCGGAAACACCATATATTTT

abundance: NA
v_gene: TRBV7-8
d_gene: TRBD1
j_gene: TRBJ1-1
CDR3aa: CASSLQGTAYTEAFF
CDR3nt: TGTGCCAGCAGCTTACAAGGGACAGCTTACACTGAAGCTTTCTTT

abundance: NA
v_gene: TRBV5-6
d_gene: TRBD1
j_gene: TRBJ1-5
CDR3aa: CASSLTGDSNQPQHF
CDR3nt: TGTGCCAGCAGCCTGACAGGGGATAGCAATCAGCCCCAGCATTTT

abundance: NA
v_gene: TRBV5-4
d_gene: TRBD1
j_gene: TRBJ2-7
CDR3aa: CASSQDRGYEQYF
CDR3nt: TGTGCCAGCAGCCAGGACAGGGGCTACGAGCAGTACTTC

abundance: NA
v_gene: TRBV7-3
d_gene: NA
j_gene: TRBJ2-2
CDR3aa: CASSLTEIGELFF
CDR3nt: TGTGCCAGCAGCTTAACTGAGATCGGGGAGCTGTTTTTT

abundance: few
v_gene: TRBV11-2
d_gene: NA
j_gene: TRBJ1-3
CDR3aa: CASSLSGKRNTIYF
CDR3nt: TGTGCCAGCAGCTTATCCGGGAAGAGAAACACCATATATTTT

abundance: NA
v_gene: TRBV30
d_gene: TRBD1
j_gene: TRBJ2-7
CDR3aa: CAWSDLRDSSYEQYF
CDR3nt: TGTGCCTGGAGTGACCTCCGGGACAGCTCCTACGAGCAGTACTTC

abundance: NA
v_gene: TRBV9
d_gene: NA
j_gene: TRBJ1-4
CDR3aa: CASSVGGENEKLFF
CDR3nt: TGTGCCAGCAGCGTCGGGGGGGAAAATGAAAAACTGTTTTTT

abundance: NA
v_gene: TRBV19
d_gene: NA
j_gene: TRBJ1-2
CDR3aa: CASSIRGAPGNGYTF
CDR3nt: TGTGCCAGTAGTATTCGGGGGGCGCCCGGGAATGGCTACACCTTC

abundance: once
v_gene: TRBV5-1
d_gene: NA
j_gene: TRBJ2-3
CDR3aa: CASSLGLGTDTQYF
CDR3nt: TGCGCCAGCAGCTTGGGACTAGGCACAGATACGCAGTATTTT

abundance: NA
v_gene: TRBV6-6
d_gene: NA
j_gene: TRBJ1-2
CDR3aa: CASRLDEASGYTF
CDR3nt: TGTGCCAGCAGGCTTGACGAGGCCTCTGGCTACACCTTC

abundance: NA
v_gene: TRBV9
d_gene: NA
j_gene: TRBJ1-5
CDR3aa: CASSVDKKDRTTRIVYSNQPQHF
CDR3nt: TGTGCCAGCAGCGTAGATAAGAAGGACAGAACCACCAGGATAGTTTATAGCAATCAGCCCCAGCATTTT

abundance: NA
v_gene: TRBV29-1
d_gene: TRBD1
j_gene: TRBJ1-2
CDR3aa: CSVWTGNYGYTF
CDR3nt: TGCAGCGTGTGGACAGGGAACTATGGCTACACCTTC

abundance: NA
v_gene: TRBV19
d_gene: TRBD2
j_gene: TRBJ2-7
CDR3aa: CASSMASGSYEQYF
CDR3nt: TGTGCCAGTAGTATGGCTAGCGGATCATACGAGCAGTACTTC

abundance: NA
v_gene: TRBV30
d_gene: TRBD1
j_gene: TRBJ1-4
CDR3aa: CAWTGQGNEKLFF
CDR3nt: TGTGCCTGGACGGGACAGGGGAACGAAAAACTGTTTTTT

abundance: NA
v_gene: TRBV6-4
d_gene: NA
j_gene: TRBJ1-1
CDR3aa: CASSEGFSTEAFF
CDR3nt: TGTGCCAGCAGTGAGGGCTTTTCCACTGAAGCTTTCTTT

abundance: NA
v_gene: TRBV28
d_gene: NA
j_gene: TRBJ2-6
CDR3aa: CASSFSGAYSGANVLTF
CDR3nt: TGTGCCAGCAGTTTCTCAGGGGCCTACTCTGGGGCCAACGTCCTGACTTTC

abundance: NA
v_gene: TRBV30
d_gene: NA
j_gene: TRBJ2-3
CDR3aa: CAWTSPDTQYF
CDR3nt: TGTGCCTGGACGAGTCCTGATACGCAGTATTTT

abundance: few
v_gene: TRBV19
d_gene: NA
j_gene: TRBJ1-1
CDR3aa: CASRVRGLGEAFF
CDR3nt: TGTGCCAGTAGGGTAAGGGGTCTGGGTGAAGCTTTCTTT

abundance: NA
v_gene: TRBV4-1
d_gene: NA
j_gene: TRBJ1-2
CDR3aa: CASSTGSAYGYTF
CDR3nt: TGCGCCAGCAGCACAGGTTCAGCCTATGGCTACACCTTC

abundance: once
v_gene: TRBV6-2/TRBV6-3
d_gene: NA
j_gene: TRBJ1-2
CDR3aa: CASSYLPSTYREAGYTF
CDR3nt: TGTGCCAGCAGTTACCTACCCTCGACCTACAGGGAAGCAGGCTACACCTTC

abundance: NA
v_gene: TRBV11-2
d_gene: NA
j_gene: TRBJ1-2
CDR3aa: CASSFGRNYGYTF
CDR3nt: TGTGCCAGCAGCTTCGGCAGGAACTATGGCTACACCTTC

abundance: NA
v_gene: TRBV6-4
d_gene: NA
j_gene: TRBJ1-1
CDR3aa: CASRLGTEAFF
CDR3nt: TGTGCCAGCAGGCTAGGGACAGAAGCTTTCTTT

abundance: NA
v_gene: TRBV2
d_gene: NA
j_gene: TRBJ2-2
CDR3aa: CASSDRTPGESGELFF
CDR3nt: TGTGCCAGCAGTGACAGGACACCCGGCGAATCCGGGGAGCTGTTTTTT

abundance: NA
v_gene: TRBV30
d_gene: NA
j_gene: TRBJ2-1
CDR3aa: CALQGGTYNEQFF
CDR3nt: TGTGCCTTACAGGGAGGGACCTACAATGAGCAGTTCTTC